Each of the 21 T cell receptor beta chains below was sequenced from the same sample in a study of T cells in narcolepsy. This table comes from immunoSEQ multiplex PCR, and its TCRdb copy is limited to in-frame clones, with some not included. The sample holds roughly 25,000 clones; approximately 85% are singletons and the top ten take roughly 10%. Sequenced material: memory (CD45RA-) CD4+ T cells from blood. The receptors stem from a human donor in good health.

In its sample, this clone was seen once. The V and J genes are TRBV11-2 and TRBJ1-2, with 7 bases identical to TRBD1. V lost 1 base to trimming and J lost 6 bases; unmatched junction nucleotides: 5. The CDR3 runs 14 residues. From germline, CDR1 is SGHAT and CDR2 FQNNGV. CDR3 amino acids: CASSLGLQGNGYTF. In DNA form, the CDR3 reads TGTGCCAGCAGCTTAGGCTTACAGGGGAATGGCTACACCTTC.

V is TRBV10-2 and J is TRBJ2-2, with TRBD1 matching over 8 bases. The CDR3 loop spans 16 amino acids. V gave up 7 bases and J gave up 4 bases; unmatched junction bases: 11. Germline-derived CDR1 and CDR2 are WSHSY and SAAADI. CDR3 in amino acids: CASMRFRQGSTGELFF. The DNA for the CDR3 is TGCGCCAGCATGAGGTTCCGACAGGGGAGCACCGGGGAGCTGTTTTTT.

The CDR3 sequence is CASRSGARPGNTIYF. Written as DNA, the CDR3 is TGTGCCAGTAGGTCGGGCGCCAGGCCAGGAAACACCATATATTTT. The rearrangement links TRBV19 to TRBJ1-3; no firm D call. Deletions cut 6 bases from V and 4 bases from J, with 16 bases between. CDR1 and CDR2 (germline): LNHDA, SQIVND (reference sequence). This CDR3 has 15 amino acids.

This chain connects TRBV30 to TRBJ1-4, with unresolved D. This CDR3 has 15 residues. V lost 3 bases and J lost 8, with 19 bases in between. Germline V gene sequence: CDR1 GTSNPN, CDR2 SVGIG (reference sequence). This chain's CDR3 is CAWSSPGGRGEKLFF. Written as DNA, the CDR3 is TGTGCCTGGAGCTCCCCGGGAGGGAGAGGAGAAAAACTGTTTTTT.

The chain combines TRBV7-8 with TRBJ2-1; D call uncertain. This CDR3 region has 15 residues. CDR1 is SGHVS, CDR2 FQNEAQ, per germline. V lost 2 bases and J 0 bases, leaving 8 bases between the germline ends. CDR3 nucleotide sequence: TGTGCCAGCAGCTTAACTACCATCTCCTACAATGAGCAGTTCTTC. This translates into CASSLTTISYNEQFF. Drawing the rest from reference TRBV7-8 and TRBJ2-1, the complete variable domain is GAGVSQSPRYKVAKRGQDVALRCDPISGHVSLFWYQQALGQGPEFLTYFQNEAQLDKSGLPSDRFFAERPEGSVSTLKIQRTQQEDSAVYLCASSLTTISYNEQFFGPGTRLTVL.

The chain uses TRBV15 and TRBJ2-7; 9 nucleotides match TRBD2. CDR1 LNHNV and CDR2 YYDKDF come from the germline V gene (reference sequence). The CDR3 is 15 amino acids. The J segment lost 6 bases and the V segment lost 0 bases, leaving 6 bases of the junction unmatched. In nucleotides, the CDR3 is TGTGCCACCAGCAGAGAGGTGGCGGGAGGGGGCGAGCAGTACTTC. Translation: CATSREVAGGGEQYF.

The chain couples TRBV2 to TRBJ2-3; 13 nucleotides agree with TRBD2. Germline CDR1 reads SNHLY; CDR2 reads FYNNEI. This CDR3 is built from 14 residues. Losses at the gene ends were 4 bases for V and 10 bases for J; bases not matched to a gene: 5. The CDR3 protein is CASSAGLAGPAQYF. The CDR3 DNA sequence: TGTGCCAGCAGTGCGGGACTAGCGGGACCAGCGCAGTATTTT.

This chain connects TRBV29-1 to TRBJ1-1, with TRBD1 matching over 9 bases. Germline assignment: CDR1 SQVTM and CDR2 ANQGSEA. The CDR3 has 13 residues. The DNA of the CDR3 is TGCACCGTAAGCCCGACAGGGGGCACTGAAGCTTTCTTT. Protein sequence: CTVSPTGGTEAFF.

V is TRBV6-1 and J is TRBJ1-2, with 7 bases identical to TRBD1. With V trimmed by 7 bases and J by 2 bases, 4 bases remained unmatched. This CDR3 is built from 13 residues. Germline loops: CDR1 MNHNS, CDR2 SASEGT. CDR3 protein: CASTETGNYGYTF. The CDR3 DNA follows: TGTGCCAGCACCGAGACAGGGAACTATGGCTACACCTTC.

This clone was observed a single time. The rearrangement uses TRBV2 and TRBJ2-2; D may be TRBD2 (5 bases). Germline V gene sequence: CDR1 SNHLY, CDR2 FYNNEI. Trimming left V 7 bases short and J 4 bases short, with 22 bases between. The CDR3 runs 17 residues. In nucleotides, the CDR3 is TGTGCCAGCACTCCGAACGGCCTAGCTTCGACCACCGGGGAGCTGTTTTTT. It is translated as CASTPNGLASTTGELFF.

The V call is TRBV7-8, the J call TRBJ2-7; no clear D gene. Germline CDR1 SGHVS, CDR2 FQNEAQ. The CDR3 extends over 12 amino acids. V was trimmed by 2 bases and J by 6 bases, leaving 8 bases between them. CDR3 DNA sequence: TGTGCCAGCAGCTTATCGGCGACCGAGCAGTACTTC. Amino acid sequence: CASSLSATEQYF.

The chain links TRBV28 to TRBJ2-1, with TRBD2 matching 9 bases. Germline V gives CDR1 MDHEN, CDR2 SYDVKM. There are 17 residues in the CDR3. Trimming cost V 6 bases and J 7 bases; bases outside gene matches: 16. The CDR3 nucleotides read TGTGCCAGCAGCCGTCCTGCGGGGGCGGGAGGGCCAAATGAGCAGTTCTTC. Translated: CASSRPAGAGGPNEQFF.

This clone was observed a few times. The rearrangement joins TRBV7-9 to TRBJ1-4; possible D gene TRBD1, 5 bases. The V gene's germline CDR1 is SEHNR and CDR2 FQNEAQ (reference sequence). V was cut by 5 bases and J by 5 bases, with 12 bases left in between. This CDR3 region has 14 residues. The CDR3 region has the DNA TGTGCCAGCAGCCGGGGACGGGGCAATGAAAAACTGTTTTTT. This translates into CASSRGRGNEKLFF. Combining the CDR3 with reference TRBV7-9 and TRBJ1-4 gives the whole variable domain DTGVSQNPRHKITKRGQNVTFRCDPISEHNRLYWYRQTLGQGPEFLTYFQNEAQLEKSRLLSDRFSAERPKGSFSTLEIQRTEQGDSAMYLCASSRGRGNEKLFFGSGTQLSVL.

The rearrangement uses TRBV21-1 and TRBJ2-7. TRBV21-1 is given as a pseudogene. This CDR3 has 16 amino acids. The CDR3 region is CASSSGVATRLDEQYF. The CDR3 nucleotides read TGTGCCAGCAGCTCAGGTGTAGCTACACGGTTAGACGAGCAGTACTTC.

DNA for the CDR3: TGTGCCAGCAGTTTTTCCGGGACAGGGCGAAGGTCACCCCTCCACTTT. Encoded protein: CASSFSGTGRRSPLHF. The V call is TRBV28, the J call TRBJ1-6, with 9 bases aligning to TRBD1. CDR3 length: 16 amino acids. Germline-derived CDR1 and CDR2 are MDHEN and SYDVKM. V lost 3 bases, J lost 10 bases, and 10 bases stayed unmatched.

V is TRBV6-1 and J is TRBJ2-7; 10 bases match TRBD1. Germline V lookup: CDR1 MNHNS, CDR2 SASEGT. The V segment lost 5 bases and the J segment 4 bases; nucleotides outside the gene matches: 5. This CDR3 comprises 14 residues. CDR3 DNA: TGTGCCAGCAGTCACCGGGACAGGGGTTACGAGCAGTACTTC. Amino acids: CASSHRDRGYEQYF.

This chain uses TRBV6-5 with TRBJ2-2; TRBD2 aligns across 10 bases. After removal of 1 base from V and 3 bases from J, the junction contained 2 bases not matched to a gene. This CDR3 contains 16 residues. Germline values: CDR1 MNHEY, CDR2 SVGAGI. The CDR3 sequence is CASSYWLAGDTGELFF. The CDR3 DNA follows: TGTGCCAGCAGTTACTGGCTAGCGGGAGACACCGGGGAGCTGTTTTTT.

The V and J genes are TRBV6-8 and TRBJ2-5, with a possible D match to TRBD1 (7 bases). With 6 bases removed from V and 1 base from J, the gap between germline ends came to 12 bases. From germline, CDR1 is MNHGY and CDR2 SAAAGT. The CDR3 totals 14 residues. The CDR3 region is CASSRGTVQETQYF. The CDR3 region has the DNA TGTGCCAGCAGCCGCGGGACAGTCCAAGAGACCCAGTACTTC.

This chain joins TRBV30 and TRBJ1-1; D uncertain. Trimming pared 3 bases from V and 5 bases from J, leaving 16 bases between. CDR1 GTSNPN and CDR2 SVGIG come from the germline V gene (reference sequence). The CDR3 contains 14 residues. CDR3 nucleotides: TGTGCCTGGAGGCCCGTGGGCCGGGGAACTGAAGCTTTCTTT. Protein product: CAWRPVGRGTEAFF.

The sample holds a few counts of this clone. The gene calls are TRBV18 and TRBJ2-7, with no clear D. Trimming cost V 4 bases and J 0 bases, with 4 bases left between them. Germline V gives CDR1 KGHSH, CDR2 LQKENI. The CDR3 has 12 amino acids. CDR3 in DNA: TGTGCCAGCTCACTCTACTCCTACGAGCAGTACTTC. Its translation is CASSLYSYEQYF.

The V gene is TRBV6-5, the J gene TRBJ1-1, with D unclear. The V gene's germline CDR1 is MNHEY and CDR2 SVGAGI. Trimming pared 6 bases from V and 2 bases from J, leaving 10 bases between. This CDR3 has 13 residues. The CDR3 nucleotides are TGTGCCAGCAGCGAGGAGGTAAACACTGAAGCTTTCTTT. Protein: CASSEEVNTEAFF.